The clone carrying this T cell receptor (beta chain) was observed once. Its antigen remains unknown. The sample is drawn from a study of CD8 T cells in Susac syndrome. Reverse transcription of about 0.45 to 1 ug RNA was carried out with random hexamers. Amplification of TCR beta CDR3 by immunoSEQ multiplex PCR spanned 54 Vbeta and 13 Jbeta. In TCRdb, the immunoSEQ multiplex PCR reads were re-called with MiXCR into one record per CDR3 protein. The data contain hundreds of thousands of distinct CDR3 sequences, about 96% of them singletons. Findings and limits, study-wide: By the study's own acknowledgment, its TCR sequencing and HLA analysis included relatively few individuals.

Sequencing of TCR beta was carried out in blood CD8+ and CD4+ T cells. The CD8+ and CD4+ T cells were isolated magnetically using a negative isolation approach, whereas the TEMRA cells were enriched by FACS. The CDR3 is 15 amino acids. Trimming removed 5 bases from V and 5 bases from J; junction bases left unmatched: 8. This chain connects TRBV12-3 or TRBV12-4 to TRBJ2-7; TRBD1 agrees at 11 bases. The sequenced sample consisted of CD4+ T cells from PBMCs. The TCR sequence derives from a human donor with multiple sclerosis. The CDR3 loop reads CASSPAGQGENEQYF. In DNA, the CDR3 is TGTGCCAGCAGTCCAGCGGGACAGGGGGAAAACGAGCAGTACTTC.